What follows are 5 T cell receptor beta chains derived from one specimen sequenced in a study of CD8+ T cells in alopecia areata. It was with CD4, CD8alpha, NKG2D, NKG2ACE and other markers that pooled cutaneous lymph node cells were sorted. RNA was isolated and reverse transcribed to cDNA, the sequencing template. Sequencing used immunoSEQ multiplex PCR; TCRdb keeps in-frame clones, though not all of them. Listed for the sample are roughly 260,000 clones, none seen a single time. The sample was CD4+ T cells sorted from a lymph node. These receptors were collected from a C3H/HeJ mouse with alopecia areata. This strain has MHC haplotype H2-k.

This clone was counted a few times. Mouse gene names and germline throughout. The CDR3 extends 4 residues past the end of the read, so its final part is completed from the germline J gene. The chain carries TRBV19 and TRBJ2-1; 7 bases map to TRBD1. Per germline, CDR1 FNHDT and CDR2 SITEND (reference sequence). With V trimmed by 4 bases and J by 0 bases, 10 bases remained unmatched. The length of the CDR3 is 17 residues. The CDR3 sequence: CASSPLDRAGNYAEQFF. The sequenced CDR3 bases are TGTGCCAGCAGTCCCCTCGACAGGGCGGGTAACTATGCT.

This clone appeared a few times. Gene names follow the mouse nomenclature. The read terminates 4 residues ahead of where the CDR3 ends, so the germline J gene completes it. The chain links TRBV1 to TRBJ2-5; D might be TRBD2 (6 bases). The CDR3 has 15 amino acids. CDR1 NSQYPW and CDR2 LRSPGD come from the germline V gene (reference sequence). Trimming left V 3 bases short and J 0 bases short, with 10 bases between. Incomplete CDR3 DNA: TGCACCTGCAGTGCGGTGGGGGATAACCAAGAC. Protein sequence: CTCSAVGDNQD. The whole CDR3 reads CTCSAVGDNQDTQYF.

This clone has only a few counts. Mouse germline and gene names are used. The CDR3 end is not reached by the read, which stops 3 residues before it; the germline J gene fills it in. The chain combines TRBV19 with TRBJ1-6; tentatively, D is TRBD1 (5 bases). TRBJ1-6 is labeled an ORF, and its function is uncertain. This CDR3 spans 16 amino acids. Trimming took 5 bases from V and 0 from J, leaving 12 bases between them. The V gene's germline CDR1 is FNHDT and CDR2 SITEND (reference sequence). Partial CDR3 DNA: TGTGCCAGCAGATCGACAGATAATTCCTATAATTCGCCC. Its protein product is CASRSTDNSYNSP. The full CDR3 reads CASRSTDNSYNSPLYF.

This clone showed up just a few times. All gene names here are mouse names. The CDR3 is cut off 4 residues early in the read; its end comes from the germline J gene. Other DNA sequences in the sample encode the same CDR3. J is TRBJ2-7 and V is TRBV19; 7 bases are a match to TRBD1. CDR3 length equals 13 residues. J was trimmed by 3 bases and V by 4 bases; bases with no gene match: 4. Germline-derived CDR1 and CDR2 are FNHDT and SITEND (reference sequence). The CDR3 region is CASSRDRNYEQYF. The CDR3 DNA, read in part, is TGTGCCAGCAGTCGGGACAGAAACTAT.

This clone was found a few times. Germline and genes: mouse. Sequencing ends 4 residues short of the CDR3 end; the germline J gene provides the rest. In the same sample, other DNA sequences code for this CDR3. This chain uses TRBV13-2 with TRBJ2-1; 9 nucleotides match TRBD2. The CDR3 covers 13 residues. The germline CDR1 and CDR2 sequences are NNHNN and SYGAGS (reference sequence). The CDR3 bases that were read are TGTGCCAGCGGGGCTGGGGGGGGCGCT. Translating it yields CASGAGGGA. The entire CDR3 protein reads CASGAGGGAEQFF.